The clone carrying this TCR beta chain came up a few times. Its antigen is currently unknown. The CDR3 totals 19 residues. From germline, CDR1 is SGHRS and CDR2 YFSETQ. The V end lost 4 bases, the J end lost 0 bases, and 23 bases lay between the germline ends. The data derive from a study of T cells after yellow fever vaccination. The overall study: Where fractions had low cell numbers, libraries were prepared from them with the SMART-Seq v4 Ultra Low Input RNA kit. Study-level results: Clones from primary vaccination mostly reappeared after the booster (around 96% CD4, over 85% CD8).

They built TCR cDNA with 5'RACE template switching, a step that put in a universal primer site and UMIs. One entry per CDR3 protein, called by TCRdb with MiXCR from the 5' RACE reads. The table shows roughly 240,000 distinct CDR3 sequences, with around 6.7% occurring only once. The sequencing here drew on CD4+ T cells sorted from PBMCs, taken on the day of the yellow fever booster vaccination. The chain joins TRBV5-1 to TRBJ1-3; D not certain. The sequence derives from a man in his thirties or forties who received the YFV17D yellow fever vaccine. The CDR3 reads CASSPKGNGVTSSGNTIYF. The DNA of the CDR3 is TGCGCCAGCAGCCCAAAAGGCAACGGGGTTACGAGCTCTGGAAACACCATATATTTT. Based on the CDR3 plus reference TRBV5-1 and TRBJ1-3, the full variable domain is KAGVTQTPRYLIKTRGQQVTLSCSPISGHRSVSWYQQTPGQGLQFLFEYFSETQRNKGNFPGRFSGRQFSNSRSEMNVSTLELGDSALYLCASSPKGNGVTSSGNTIYFGEGSWLTVV.